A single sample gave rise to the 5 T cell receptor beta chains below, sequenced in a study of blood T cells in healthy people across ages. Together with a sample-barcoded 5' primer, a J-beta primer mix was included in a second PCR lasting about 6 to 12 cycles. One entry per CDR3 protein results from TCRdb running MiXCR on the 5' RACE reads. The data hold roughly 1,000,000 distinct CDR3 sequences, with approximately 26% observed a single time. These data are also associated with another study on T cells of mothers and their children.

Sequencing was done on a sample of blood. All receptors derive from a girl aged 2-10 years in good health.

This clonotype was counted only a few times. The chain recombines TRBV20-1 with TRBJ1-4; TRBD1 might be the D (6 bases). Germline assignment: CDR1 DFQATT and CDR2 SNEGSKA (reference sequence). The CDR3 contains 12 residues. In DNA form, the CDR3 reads TGCGCGCTAGGGGGACCTAATGAAAAACTGTTTTTT. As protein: CALGGPNEKLFF.

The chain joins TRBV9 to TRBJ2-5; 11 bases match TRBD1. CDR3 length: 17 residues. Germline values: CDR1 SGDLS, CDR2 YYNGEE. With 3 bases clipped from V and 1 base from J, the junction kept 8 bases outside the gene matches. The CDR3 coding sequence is TGTGCCAGCAGCGGGGGCCGGACAGGGGGCCCCCAAGAGACCCAGTACTTC. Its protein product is CASSGGRTGGPQETQYF.

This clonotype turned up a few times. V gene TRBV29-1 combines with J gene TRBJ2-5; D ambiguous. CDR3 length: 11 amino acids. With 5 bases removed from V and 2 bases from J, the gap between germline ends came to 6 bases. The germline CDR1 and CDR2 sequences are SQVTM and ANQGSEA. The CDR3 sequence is CSVTLQETQYF. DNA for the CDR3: TGCAGCGTTACCTTACAAGAGACCCAGTACTTC.

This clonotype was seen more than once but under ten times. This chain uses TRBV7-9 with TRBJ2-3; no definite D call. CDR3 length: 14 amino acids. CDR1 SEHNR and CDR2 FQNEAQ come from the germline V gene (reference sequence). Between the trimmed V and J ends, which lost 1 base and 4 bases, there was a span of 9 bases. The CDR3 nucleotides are TGTGCCAGCAGCTTAGGTCCCCTTTCAGATACGCAGTATTTT. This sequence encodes CASSLGPLSDTQYF.

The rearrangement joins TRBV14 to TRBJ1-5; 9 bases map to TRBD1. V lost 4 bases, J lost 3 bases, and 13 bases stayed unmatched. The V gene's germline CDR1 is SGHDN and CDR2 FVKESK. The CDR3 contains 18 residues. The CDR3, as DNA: TGTGCCAGCAGCCGGAAGGTAGGGACAGGGATCCTCAATCAGCCCCAGCATTTT. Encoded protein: CASSRKVGTGILNQPQHF.